Included here is one T cell receptor beta chain sequence, with context. The antigen remains unidentified. The sample belongs to a study of molecular identifiers for immune sequencing clone quantification. Germline CDR1 reads MNHEY; CDR2 reads SVGEGT. V lost 0 bases, J lost 0 bases, and 0 bases stayed unmatched. This CDR3 has 17 amino acids. The authors sorted naive CD8 T cells as CD8+CD4-CCR7+CD45RA+. Making the bulk TCR libraries relied on previously described methods and listed TCR primers. TCRdb itself ran the PCR reads through MiXCR, one entry per CDR3 protein. Of about half a million distinct CDR3 sequences listed, under 30% are singletons. Regarding the study as a whole: Clones exceeding 20 RNA copies carried over 99% of effector molecules but under 1% of naive-cell molecules.

The chain uses TRBV6-2 or TRBV6-3 and TRBJ2-3; 13 bases align to TRBD2. The specimen sequenced was naive CD8+ T cells from blood, with Jurkat cell RNA spiked in. Subset described: FACS-sorted CD8+CD4-CCR7+CD45RA+ naive T cells. The sequence came from a human donor in good health. Some libraries in this study had Jurkat cell RNA spiked in. The CDR3 here is CASSYSTSGGSTDTQYF. CDR3 DNA: TGTGCCAGCAGTTACTCGACTAGCGGGGGGAGCACAGATACGCAGTATTTT.